One and the same sample provided the 30 T cell receptor beta chains below, sequenced in a study of CD8+ T cells in alopecia areata. RNA extraction was followed by reverse transcription into cDNA, which acted as the sequencing template. Method: immunoSEQ multiplex PCR; TCRdb's copy keeps in-frame clones and lacks some. This sample has hundreds of thousands of clones, with 57% found just once. Here the sequenced sample was CD4+ T cells sorted from blood, taken at week 0. Receptor source: a human donor with alopecia areata.

This clone was detected once. This rearrangement joins TRBV30 to TRBJ2-7, with a tentative D call TRBD2 (6 bases). This CDR3 region has 13 residues. From germline, CDR1 is GTSNPN and CDR2 SVGIG (reference sequence). V was shortened by 8 bases and J by 0 bases, with 14 bases between the two germline ends. The CDR3 is CAGTGGSSYEQYF. The CDR3 DNA follows: TGTGCCGGGACTGGGGGGAGCTCCTACGAGCAGTACTTC. The full variable domain, its missing parts supplied by reference TRBV30 and TRBJ2-7, is SQTIHQWPATLVQPVGSPLSLECTVEGTSNPNLYWYRQAAGRGLQLLFYSVGIGQISSEVPQNLSASRPQDRQFILSSKKLLLSDSGFYLCAGTGGSSYEQYFGPGTRLTVT.

CDR3 bases: TGTGCCACCAAAGACAAAACTCAAGAGACCCAGTACTTC. It specifies CATKDKTQETQYF. V gene TRBV27 combines with J gene TRBJ2-5; no reliable D call. This CDR3 spans 13 amino acids. Trimming took off 10 bases at V and 2 bases at J, with 14 bases between the two ends. CDR1 is MNHEY, CDR2 SMNVEV, per germline (reference sequence).

The rearrangement joins TRBV5-1 to TRBJ2-5, with 8 bases fitting TRBD2. After removal of 4 bases from V and 4 bases from J, the junction contained 9 bases not matched to a gene. The CDR3 has 15 amino acids. CDR1 and CDR2 (germline): SGHRS, YFSETQ. The CDR3 bases are TGCGCCAGCAGCCCGATAGCGGGGTACGGAGAGACCCAGTACTTC. It codes for CASSPIAGYGETQYF.

The chain has TRBV29-1 and TRBJ1-1; D unclear. Per the germline V gene, CDR1 is SQVTM and CDR2 is ANQGSEA. The CDR3 has 11 residues. V lost 6 bases to trimming and J lost 6 bases, with 11 bases between them. The CDR3 bases are TGCAGCGTGGCGACATCAGCTGAAGCTTTCTTT. Amino acid sequence: CSVATSAEAFF.

The genes are TRBV30 and TRBJ2-1; D is ambiguous. The CDR3 has 14 amino acids. The germline gives CDR1 GTSNPN, CDR2 SVGIG (reference sequence). Trimming left V 0 bases short and J 6 bases short, with 12 bases between. CDR3 protein: CAWSVFAPGNEQFF. CDR3 bases: TGTGCCTGGAGTGTATTTGCGCCGGGCAATGAGCAGTTCTTC.

The V and J genes are TRBV9 and TRBJ2-1; the D gene is possibly TRBD2 (6 bases). The germline V gene has CDR1 SGDLS and CDR2 YYNGEE. V gave up 3 bases and J gave up 6 bases, with 10 bases separating them. The CDR3 runs to 13 residues. In nucleotides, the CDR3 is TGTGCCAGCAGCGGGGACTGGGGCAATGAGCAGTTCTTC. Encoded protein: CASSGDWGNEQFF.

This clone was detected a few times. This chain connects TRBV5-1 to TRBJ2-1; D possibly uses TRBD1 or TRBD2 (6 bases each). Trimming shortened V by 2 bases and J by 6 bases, and 9 bases separated the two germline ends. From germline, CDR1 is SGHRS and CDR2 YFSETQ. The CDR3 is made up of 13 amino acids. The chain's CDR3 is CASSFEGGNEQFF. CDR3 DNA sequence: TGCGCCAGCAGCTTCGAGGGGGGCAATGAGCAGTTCTTC.

The chain employs TRBV29-1 and TRBJ2-5; possible D gene TRBD1, 5 bases. This CDR3 has 12 amino acids. Looked up from germline, CDR1 is SQVTM and CDR2 is ANQGSEA. The V end lost 0 bases, the J end lost 6 bases, and 8 bases lay between the germline ends. This chain's CDR3 is CSVEDTGKTQYF. The CDR3 region has the DNA TGCAGCGTTGAAGATACAGGAAAGACCCAGTACTTC.

This clone was picked up a small number of times. CDR3 region: CASSYDSNQPQHF. Written as DNA, the CDR3 is TGTGCCAGCAGTTACGATAGCAATCAGCCCCAGCATTTT. The V and J genes are TRBV6-5 and TRBJ1-5; no clear D. The germline CDR1 and CDR2 sequences are MNHEY and SVGAGI. The V end lost 2 bases, the J end lost 0 bases, and 2 bases lay between the germline ends. There are 13 residues in the CDR3.

As regards this clone: Within the sample, other DNA sequences also encode this same CDR3. The chain is built from TRBV30 and TRBJ1-1, with TRBD1 matching 8 bases. The CDR3 sequence is 12 residues long. V lost 8 bases, J lost 1 base, and 3 bases stayed unmatched. Germline CDR1 is GTSNPN and CDR2 is SVGIG (reference sequence). CDR3 region: CARRGRNTEAFF. In nucleotides, the CDR3 is TGTGCCCGCAGGGGGCGGAACACTGAAGCTTTCTTT. Based on the CDR3 plus reference TRBV30 and TRBJ1-1, the full variable domain is SQTIHQWPATLVQPVGSPLSLECTVEGTSNPNLYWYRQAAGRGLQLLFYSVGIGQISSEVPQNLSASRPQDRQFILSSKKLLLSDSGFYLCARRGRNTEAFFGQGTRLTVV.

This chain connects TRBV29-1 to TRBJ2-3; D is undetermined. V was trimmed by 8 bases and J by 0 bases, leaving 18 bases between them. Per the germline V gene, CDR1 is SQVTM and CDR2 is ANQGSEA. The CDR3 covers 15 residues. In DNA form, the CDR3 reads TGCAGCTGGACGGACCCGGCTGTGAGCACAGATACGCAGTATTTT. It codes for CSWTDPAVSTDTQYF.

The chain combines TRBV30 with TRBJ1-1; 8 bases are shared with TRBD1. From germline, CDR1 is GTSNPN and CDR2 SVGIG (reference sequence). With V trimmed by 4 bases and J by 4 bases, 11 bases remained unmatched. CDR3 length equals 15 residues. CDR3 in amino acids: CAWIRGRGLVTEAFF. The CDR3 DNA reads as TGTGCCTGGATTCGGGGCAGGGGGCTTGTCACTGAAGCTTTCTTT. The full variable domain, its missing parts supplied by reference TRBV30 and TRBJ1-1, is SQTIHQWPATLVQPVGSPLSLECTVEGTSNPNLYWYRQAAGRGLQLLFYSVGIGQISSEVPQNLSASRPQDRQFILSSKKLLLSDSGFYLCAWIRGRGLVTEAFFGQGTRLTVV.

The chain joins TRBV6-5 to TRBJ2-7; possibly TRBD1 for D (6 bases). Germline V gene sequence: CDR1 MNHEY, CDR2 SVGAGI. Trimming pared 2 bases from V and 2 bases from J, leaving 7 bases between. This CDR3 spans 13 amino acids. The CDR3 coding sequence is TGTGCCAGCAGTTACAGGGACACCTACGAGCAGTACTTC. Translation: CASSYRDTYEQYF.

The rearrangement uses TRBV6-1 and TRBJ2-5; D uncertain. Germline lookup yields CDR1 MNHNS and CDR2 SASEGT. Trimming cost V 2 bases and J 9 bases, with 16 bases left between them. This CDR3 is 14 amino acids long. This CDR3 reads CASSELGSQGAQYF. Written as DNA, the CDR3 is TGTGCCAGCAGTGAATTAGGCAGCCAAGGAGCCCAGTACTTC.

The V gene is TRBV7-9, the J gene TRBJ1-2, with a possible D match to TRBD1 (5 bases). Per the germline V gene, CDR1 is SEHNR and CDR2 is FQNEAQ (reference sequence). The CDR3 totals 14 residues. V dropped 5 bases and J dropped 4 bases, with 14 bases sitting between them. CDR3 loop: CASSPTGTSYGYTF. The CDR3 coding sequence is TGTGCCAGCAGCCCCACCGGGACCTCCTATGGCTACACCTTC.

J is TRBJ2-5 and V is TRBV4-1, with D perhaps TRBD2 (5 bases). CDR1 is MGHRA, CDR2 YSYEKL, per germline. V was trimmed by 0 bases and J by 5 bases, leaving 7 bases between them. The length of the CDR3 is 13 residues. This CDR3 is CASSQDWRETQYF. DNA for the CDR3: TGCGCCAGCAGCCAAGATTGGAGGGAGACCCAGTACTTC.

The chain carries TRBV30 and TRBJ2-5; no clear D gene. CDR1 GTSNPN and CDR2 SVGIG come from the germline V gene (reference sequence). This CDR3 is built from 13 residues. V was trimmed by 1 base and J by 2 bases, leaving 8 bases between them. The CDR3 nucleotides are TGTGCCTGGAGTGGGGCAGCTCAAGAGACCCAGTACTTC. It is translated as CAWSGAAQETQYF.

This sequence joins TRBV9 and TRBJ1-1, with D hard to call. CDR3 size: 13 residues. V dropped 1 base and J dropped 5 bases, with 9 bases sitting between them. Germline V lookup: CDR1 SGDLS, CDR2 YYNGEE. CDR3 residues: CASSVTSGTEAFF. DNA of the CDR3: TGTGCCAGCAGCGTAACCTCCGGAACTGAAGCTTTCTTT.

The J gene is TRBJ1-6, the V gene TRBV30; D is perhaps TRBD1 (6 bases). This CDR3 is 13 amino acids long. The germline V gene encodes CDR1 GTSNPN and CDR2 SVGIG (reference sequence). V was cut by 7 bases and J by 9 bases, with 16 bases left in between. The CDR3 region is CASSTGIGSPLHF. CDR3 DNA sequence: TGTGCCTCCTCGACAGGAATAGGTTCACCCCTCCACTTT. Complete variable domain (other parts from reference TRBV30 and TRBJ1-6): SQTIHQWPATLVQPVGSPLSLECTVEGTSNPNLYWYRQAAGRGLQLLFYSVGIGQISSEVPQNLSASRPQDRQFILSSKKLLLSDSGFYLCASSTGIGSPLHFGNGTRLTVT.

This sequence joins TRBV7-9 and TRBJ2-3; D unclear. Germline V gives CDR1 SEHNR, CDR2 FQNEAQ (reference sequence). This CDR3 region has 14 residues. V lost 4 bases, J lost 3 bases, and 11 bases lay in between. CDR3 amino acids: CASSSEVRTDTQYF. CDR3 in DNA: TGTGCCAGCAGCTCTGAGGTCCGGACAGATACGCAGTATTTT.

The sample holds a few counts of this clone. The chain links TRBV2 to TRBJ1-5; maybe TRBD1 (6 bases). Trimming removed 6 bases at V and 3 bases at J, with 15 bases between. CDR1 and CDR2 (germline): SNHLY, FYNNEI. This CDR3 region has 15 residues. CDR3 nucleotide sequence: TGTGCCAGCAGCGTCACTGGGGGGGCCAATCAGCCCCAGCATTTT. It encodes CASSVTGGANQPQHF.

The genes are TRBV6-1 and TRBJ1-1; D remains ambiguous. Germline lookup yields CDR1 MNHNS and CDR2 SASEGT. The V end lost 7 bases, the J end lost 10 bases, and 25 bases lay between the germline ends. The CDR3 length is 15 residues. CDR3 region: CASTQSFEGRIGAFF. DNA of the CDR3: TGTGCCAGCACCCAAAGTTTTGAGGGCAGAATCGGAGCTTTCTTT.

The rearrangement uses TRBV11-2 and TRBJ1-1; D is unclear. This CDR3 region has 13 residues. V lost 4 bases to trimming and J lost 1 base, with 7 bases between them. Germline CDR1 and CDR2: SGHAT and FQNNGV. The CDR3 sequence is CASSSNTNTEAFF. The CDR3 nucleotides read TGTGCCAGCAGCTCCAACACGAACACTGAAGCTTTCTTT.

This clone was recorded a few times. V is TRBV25-1 and J is TRBJ2-5; D possibly corresponds to TRBD2 (6 bases). Trimming cost V 7 bases and J 13 bases, with 19 bases left between them. The germline CDR1 and CDR2 sequences are MGHDK and SYGVNS. CDR3 length equals 12 residues. This chain's CDR3 is CASTFSAGAWYF. In nucleotides, the CDR3 is TGTGCCAGCACTTTCTCAGCGGGCGCTTGGTACTTC. Complete variable domain (other parts from reference TRBV25-1 and TRBJ2-5): EADIYQTPRYLVIGTGKKITLECSQTMGHDKMYWYQQDPGMELHLIHYSYGVNSTEKGDLSSESTVSRIRTEHFPLTLESARPSHTSQYLCASTFSAGAWYFGPGTRLLVL.

The rearrangement links TRBV30 to TRBJ2-3, with TRBD1 as a possible D gene (6 bases). In germline, CDR1 is GTSNPN, CDR2 SVGIG (reference sequence). The CDR3 loop spans 14 amino acids. Trimming cost V 1 base and J 1 base, with 9 bases left between them. CDR3 nucleotide sequence: TGTGCCTGGAGTGCAGGGGCTGGCACAGATACGCAGTATTTT. Its translation: CAWSAGAGTDTQYF.

The chain employs TRBV30 and TRBJ2-7; 8 bases match TRBD1. After removal of 2 bases from V and 6 bases from J, the junction contained 9 bases not matched to a gene. CDR3 length equals 14 residues. Germline CDR1 and CDR2: GTSNPN and SVGIG (reference sequence). CDR3 amino acids: CAWSSQGARSEQYF. CDR3 bases: TGTGCCTGGAGTTCCCAGGGGGCTCGTAGCGAGCAGTACTTC.

This clone was counted between two and nine times. The chain links TRBV27 to TRBJ2-2, with D tentatively TRBD1 (5 bases). Trimming took off 8 bases at V and 3 bases at J, with 10 bases between the two ends. CDR3 length: 13 residues. The germline V gene has CDR1 MNHEY and CDR2 SMNVEV (reference sequence). CDR3 residues: CASRQTYTGELFF. The CDR3 DNA follows: TGTGCCAGCCGACAGACCTACACCGGGGAGCTGTTTTTT.

V and J are TRBV4-1 and TRBJ2-7; unclear D gene. V lost 4 bases to trimming and J lost 6 bases, with 25 bases between them. This CDR3 has 17 amino acids. Per germline, CDR1 MGHRA and CDR2 YSYEKL. CDR3 amino acids: CASSPRSFRNPYSEQYF. CDR3 coding DNA: TGCGCCAGCAGCCCCCGAAGTTTCAGGAACCCATATTCCGAGCAGTACTTC.

This clone appeared a few times. This chain uses TRBV9 with TRBJ2-7, with D unresolved. The germline V and J ends were trimmed by 0 bases and 2 bases, with 9 bases remaining between them. Germline CDR1 is SGDLS and CDR2 is YYNGEE. This CDR3 has 14 residues. DNA of the CDR3: TGTGCCAGCAGCGTAGGCCCACTAACCTACGAGCAGTACTTC. Its protein product is CASSVGPLTYEQYF.

The chain recombines TRBV30 with TRBJ2-1; D possibly corresponds to TRBD2 (6 bases). Germline V CDR1 and CDR2: GTSNPN, SVGIG (reference sequence). The CDR3 length is 14 residues. V lost 5 bases, J lost 1 base, and 12 bases lay in between. In nucleotides, the CDR3 is TGTGCCTGGGGAGGAGGGGTATCCTACAATGAGCAGTTCTTC. It yields the protein CAWGGGVSYNEQFF.